This T cell receptor beta chain is drawn from a study of T-cell reconstitution after alpha-beta-depleted transplantation in children. Researchers prepared the TCRbeta library using unique molecular identifiers, the study reports. TCRdb recomputed calls from the PCR reads with MiXCR, one row per CDR3 protein. This table has more than 500,000 distinct CDR3 sequences, around 10% appearing once. Notes on this clonotype: At one boundary the junction diverges from the germline segment, which might be a read error.

The CDR3 is 16 residues long. The rearrangement joins TRBV12-3 or TRBV12-4 to TRBJ2-6; TRBD1 might be the D (6 bases). The sample was PBMCs, mostly from graft donor cells, taken 180 days after TCRalphabeta/CD19-depleted stem cell transplant. This receptor was identified in a female patient aged 2-10 years who had a stem cell transplant for aplastic anemia, so the T cells may come from the graft donor. CDR3 in amino acids: CASSQQGPSGANGLTF. In DNA, the CDR3 is TGTGCCAGCAGTCAACAGGGTCCCTCTGGGGCCAACGGCCTGACTTTC.